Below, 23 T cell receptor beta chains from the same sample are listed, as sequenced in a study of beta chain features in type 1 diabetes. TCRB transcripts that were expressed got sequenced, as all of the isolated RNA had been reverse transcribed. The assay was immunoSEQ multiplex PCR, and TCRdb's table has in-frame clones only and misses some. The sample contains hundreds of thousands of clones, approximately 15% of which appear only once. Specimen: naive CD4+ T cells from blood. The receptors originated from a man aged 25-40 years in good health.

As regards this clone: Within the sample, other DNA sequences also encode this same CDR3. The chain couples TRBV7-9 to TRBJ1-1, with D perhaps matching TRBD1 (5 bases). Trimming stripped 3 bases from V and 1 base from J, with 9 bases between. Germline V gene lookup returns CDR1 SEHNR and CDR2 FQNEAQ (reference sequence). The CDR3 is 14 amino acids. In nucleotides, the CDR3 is TGTGCCAGCAGCTTCGGACAAGAGAACACTGAAGCTTTCTTT. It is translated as CASSFGQENTEAFF. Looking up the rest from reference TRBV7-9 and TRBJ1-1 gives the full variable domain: DTGVSQNPRHKITKRGQNVTFRCDPISEHNRLYWYRQTLGQGPEFLTYFQNEAQLEKSRLLSDRFSAERPKGSFSTLEIQRTEQGDSAMYLCASSFGQENTEAFFGQGTRLTVV.

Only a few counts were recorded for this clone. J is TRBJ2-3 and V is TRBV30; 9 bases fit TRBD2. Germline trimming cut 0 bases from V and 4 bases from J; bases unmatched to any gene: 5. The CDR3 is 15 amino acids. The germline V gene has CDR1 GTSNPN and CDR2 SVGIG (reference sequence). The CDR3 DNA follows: TGTGCCTGGAGTGTCGGTAGCGGGAGATCAGATACGCAGTATTTT. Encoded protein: CAWSVGSGRSDTQYF.

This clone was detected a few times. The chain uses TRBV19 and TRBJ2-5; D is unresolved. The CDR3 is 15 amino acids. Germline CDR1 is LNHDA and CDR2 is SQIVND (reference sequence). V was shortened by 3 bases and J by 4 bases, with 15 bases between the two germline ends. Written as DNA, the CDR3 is TGTGCCAGTAGTATGGGTAGCACGAATCGAGAGACCCAGTACTTC. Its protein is CASSMGSTNRETQYF.

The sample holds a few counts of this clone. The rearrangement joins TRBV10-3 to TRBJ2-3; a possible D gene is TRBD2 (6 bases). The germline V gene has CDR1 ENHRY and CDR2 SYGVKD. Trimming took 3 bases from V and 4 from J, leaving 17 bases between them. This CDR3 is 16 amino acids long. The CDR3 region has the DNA TGTGCCATCAGTGACCCAGGAGGGGACGTACCAGATACGCAGTATTTT. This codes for CAISDPGGDVPDTQYF.

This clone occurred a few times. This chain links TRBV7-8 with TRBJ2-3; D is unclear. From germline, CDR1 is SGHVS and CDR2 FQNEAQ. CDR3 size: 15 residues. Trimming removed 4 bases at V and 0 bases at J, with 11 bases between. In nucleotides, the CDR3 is TGTGCCAGCAGCTCATCTAGACCCAGCACAGATACGCAGTATTTT. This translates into CASSSSRPSTDTQYF. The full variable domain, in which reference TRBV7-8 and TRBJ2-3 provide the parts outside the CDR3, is GAGVSQSPRYKVAKRGQDVALRCDPISGHVSLFWYQQALGQGPEFLTYFQNEAQLDKSGLPSDRFFAERPEGSVSTLKIQRTQQEDSAVYLCASSSSRPSTDTQYFGPGTRLTVL.

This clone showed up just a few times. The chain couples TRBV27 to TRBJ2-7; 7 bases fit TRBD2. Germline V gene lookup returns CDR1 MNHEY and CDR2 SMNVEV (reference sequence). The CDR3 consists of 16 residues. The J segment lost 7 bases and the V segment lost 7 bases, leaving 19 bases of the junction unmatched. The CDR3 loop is CASTSIGRPGGMEQYF. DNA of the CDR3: TGTGCCAGCACCAGCATAGGCCGTCCCGGGGGGATGGAGCAGTACTTC.

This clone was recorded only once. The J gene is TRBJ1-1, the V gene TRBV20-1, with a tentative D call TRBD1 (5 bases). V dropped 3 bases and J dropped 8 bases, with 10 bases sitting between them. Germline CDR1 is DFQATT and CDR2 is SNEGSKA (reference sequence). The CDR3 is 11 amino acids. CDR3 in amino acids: CSARGPMEAFF. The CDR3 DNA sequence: TGCAGTGCTAGGGGACCCATGGAAGCTTTCTTT.

Written as DNA, the CDR3 is TGTGCCATCAGTGAGCCCCCCGGGCGGGAGGGACACAATGAGCAGTTCTTC. Translation gives CAISEPPGREGHNEQFF. This chain connects TRBV10-3 to TRBJ2-1; 9 nucleotides match TRBD2. The germline V gene has CDR1 ENHRY and CDR2 SYGVKD. With V trimmed by 2 bases and J by 5 bases, 10 bases remained unmatched. The CDR3 length is 17 residues.

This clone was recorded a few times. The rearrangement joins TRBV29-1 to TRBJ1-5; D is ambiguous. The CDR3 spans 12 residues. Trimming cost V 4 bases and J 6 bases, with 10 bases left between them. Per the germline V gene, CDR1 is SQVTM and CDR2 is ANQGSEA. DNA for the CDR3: TGCAGCGTTGGGGGAGAGTCTCAGCCCCAGCATTTT. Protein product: CSVGGESQPQHF.

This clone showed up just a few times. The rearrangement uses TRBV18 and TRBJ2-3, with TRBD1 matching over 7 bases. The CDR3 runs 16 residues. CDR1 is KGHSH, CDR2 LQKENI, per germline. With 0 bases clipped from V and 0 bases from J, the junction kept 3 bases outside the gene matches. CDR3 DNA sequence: TGTGCCAGCTCACCACCCGGGACAGCAAGCACAGATACGCAGTATTTT. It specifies CASSPPGTASTDTQYF.

CDR3 sequence reads: CASSFPTGSVSYEQYV. In DNA, the CDR3 is TGTGCCAGCAGCTTTCCGACAGGGAGTGTGTCCTACGAGCAGTACGTC. This chain uses TRBV7-9 with TRBJ2-7, with 7 bases that match TRBD1. CDR1 is SEHNR, CDR2 FQNEAQ, per germline (reference sequence). The V segment lost 3 bases and the J segment 1 base; nucleotides outside the gene matches: 9. This CDR3 has 16 amino acids.

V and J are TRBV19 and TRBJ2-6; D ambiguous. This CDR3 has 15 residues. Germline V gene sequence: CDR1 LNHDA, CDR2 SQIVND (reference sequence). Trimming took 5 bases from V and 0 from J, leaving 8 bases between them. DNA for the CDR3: TGTGCCAGTAGTGAGATAGACTCTGGGGCCAACGTCCTGACTTTC. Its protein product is CASSEIDSGANVLTF.

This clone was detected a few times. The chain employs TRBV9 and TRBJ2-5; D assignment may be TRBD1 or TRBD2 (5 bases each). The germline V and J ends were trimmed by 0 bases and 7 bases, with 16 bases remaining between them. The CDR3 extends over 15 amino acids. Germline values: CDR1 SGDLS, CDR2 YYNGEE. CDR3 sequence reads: CASSVESAGTPTQYF. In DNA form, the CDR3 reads TGTGCCAGCAGCGTAGAATCCGCAGGGACCCCGACCCAGTACTTC.

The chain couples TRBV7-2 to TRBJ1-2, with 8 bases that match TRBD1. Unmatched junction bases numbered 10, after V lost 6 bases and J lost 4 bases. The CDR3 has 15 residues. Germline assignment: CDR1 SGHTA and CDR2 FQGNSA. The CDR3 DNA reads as TGTGCCAGCAGTCGACAGGGGAAGAGCGGCTATGGCTACACCTTC. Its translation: CASSRQGKSGYGYTF.

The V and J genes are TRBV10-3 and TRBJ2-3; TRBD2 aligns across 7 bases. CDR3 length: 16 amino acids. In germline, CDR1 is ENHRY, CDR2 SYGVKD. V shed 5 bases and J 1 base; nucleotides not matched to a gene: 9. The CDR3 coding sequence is TGTGCCATCAGTCGCCACGGGACTAAGGGCACAGATACGCAGTATTTT. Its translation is CAISRHGTKGTDTQYF.

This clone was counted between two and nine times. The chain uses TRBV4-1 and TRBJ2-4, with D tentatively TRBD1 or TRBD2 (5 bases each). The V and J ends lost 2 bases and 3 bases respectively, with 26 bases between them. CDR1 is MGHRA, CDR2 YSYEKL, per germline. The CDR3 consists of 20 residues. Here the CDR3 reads CASSQPRAGSVEPVKNIQYF. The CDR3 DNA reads TGCGCCAGCAGCCAACCGAGGGCAGGGTCGGTGGAGCCGGTCAAAAACATTCAGTACTTC.

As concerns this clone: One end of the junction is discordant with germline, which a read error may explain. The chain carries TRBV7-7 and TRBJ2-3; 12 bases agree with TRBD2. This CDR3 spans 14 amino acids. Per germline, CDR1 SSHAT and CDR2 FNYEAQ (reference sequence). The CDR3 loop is CASSLGLAGDTQYF. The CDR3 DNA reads TGTGCTAGCAGCTTGGGACTAGCGGGAGATACGCAGTATTTT.

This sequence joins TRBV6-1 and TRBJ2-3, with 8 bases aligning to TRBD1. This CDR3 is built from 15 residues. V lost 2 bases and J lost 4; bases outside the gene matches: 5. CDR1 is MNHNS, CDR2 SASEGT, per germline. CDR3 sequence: CASSERGRGPDTQYF. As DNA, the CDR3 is TGTGCCAGCAGTGAAAGGGGCAGGGGGCCAGATACGCAGTATTTT.

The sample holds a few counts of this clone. In DNA, the CDR3 is TGTGCCAGCAGCCCAGGGACTCCGGGCGAGACCCAGTACTTC. This encodes CASSPGTPGETQYF. The chain combines TRBV7-9 with TRBJ2-5, with D possibly TRBD2 on 6 matching bases. Trimming took 5 bases from V and 5 from J, leaving 15 bases between them. The CDR3 length is 14 residues. Germline CDR1 SEHNR, CDR2 FQNEAQ (reference sequence). Using reference TRBV7-9 and TRBJ2-5 for the parts outside the CDR3, the full variable domain is DTGVSQNPRHKITKRGQNVTFRCDPISEHNRLYWYRQTLGQGPEFLTYFQNEAQLEKSRLLSDRFSAERPKGSFSTLEIQRTEQGDSAMYLCASSPGTPGETQYFGPGTRLLVL.

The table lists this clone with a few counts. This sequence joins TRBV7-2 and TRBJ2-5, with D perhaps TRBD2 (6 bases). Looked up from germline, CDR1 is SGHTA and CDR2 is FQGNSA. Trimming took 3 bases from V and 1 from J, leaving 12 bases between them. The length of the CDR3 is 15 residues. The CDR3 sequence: CASSLRGRVQETQYF. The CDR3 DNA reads TGTGCCAGCAGCTTGCGGGGCAGGGTCCAAGAGACCCAGTACTTC.

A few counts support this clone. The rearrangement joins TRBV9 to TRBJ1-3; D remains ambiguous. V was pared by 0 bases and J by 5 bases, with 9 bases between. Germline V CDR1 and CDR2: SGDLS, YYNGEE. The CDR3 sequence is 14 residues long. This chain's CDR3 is CASSVEYGRNTIYF. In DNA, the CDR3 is TGTGCCAGCAGCGTAGAGTACGGACGAAACACCATATATTTT.

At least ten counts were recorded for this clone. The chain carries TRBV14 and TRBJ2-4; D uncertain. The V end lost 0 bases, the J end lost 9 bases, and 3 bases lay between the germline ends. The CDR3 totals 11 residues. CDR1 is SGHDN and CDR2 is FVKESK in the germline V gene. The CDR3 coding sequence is TGTGCCAGCAGCCAAGATTTCATTCAGTACTTC. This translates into CASSQDFIQYF.

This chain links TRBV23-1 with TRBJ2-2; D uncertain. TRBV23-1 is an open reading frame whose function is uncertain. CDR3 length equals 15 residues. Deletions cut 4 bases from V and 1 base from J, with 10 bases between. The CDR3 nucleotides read TGCGCCAGCAGTCCAAAAGGACGGAACACCGGGGAGCTGTTTTTT. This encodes CASSPKGRNTGELFF.